Shown below are 24 T cell receptor beta chains from a single sample sequenced in a study of blood T cell repertoires in COVID-19. Sequencing used immunoSEQ multiplex PCR; TCRdb keeps in-frame clones, though not all of them. This table has 100,000 to 150,000 clones, around 80% appearing once. The specimen sequenced was peripheral blood. These receptors all come from a man older than 75 with active or convalescent COVID-19.

V and J are TRBV21-1 and TRBJ1-6; TRBD1 is the table's D call, not checked against the DNA. TRBV21-1 is termed a pseudogene. CDR3 length: 14 amino acids. CDR3: CARVTGKFRSPLHF. The CDR3 DNA follows: TGTGCCAGGGTGACAGGGAAGTTTCGTTCACCCCTCCACTTT.

The genes are TRBV12-5 and TRBJ1-5; D gene uncertain. Germline CDR1 reads LGHNT; CDR2 reads FRNRAP. V shed 8 bases and J shed 1 base, with 9 bases lying between them. This CDR3 spans 13 amino acids. Here the CDR3 reads CASLRGSNQPQHF. The CDR3 DNA follows: TGTGCTAGTTTGAGAGGAAGCAATCAGCCCCAGCATTTT. Drawing the rest from reference TRBV12-5 and TRBJ1-5, the complete variable domain is DARVTQTPRHKVTEMGQEVTMRCQPILGHNTVFWYRQTMMQGLELLAYFRNRAPLDDSGMPKDRFSAEMPDATLATLKIQPSEPRDSAVYFCASLRGSNQPQHFGDGTRLSIL.

The chain combines TRBV7-8 with TRBJ1-3; tentative D call: TRBD1 (6 bases). Germline V lookup: CDR1 SGHVS, CDR2 FQNEAQ. V shed 0 bases and J shed 1 base, with 7 bases lying between them. CDR3 length: 15 amino acids. The CDR3 sequence is CASSLARGSGNTIYF. CDR3 bases: TGTGCCAGCAGCTTAGCGAGGGGGTCTGGAAACACCATATATTTT.

This chain connects TRBV2 to TRBJ2-7, with D maybe TRBD1 (5 bases). Looked up from germline, CDR1 is SNHLY and CDR2 is FYNNEI. Between the trimmed V and J ends, which lost 2 bases and 7 bases, there was a span of 15 bases. The CDR3 contains 14 residues. CDR3 coding DNA: TGTGCCAGCAGTGAAAGTCCAGGGCTGGGAGAGCAGTACTTC. Its translation: CASSESPGLGEQYF. The whole variable domain, remainder taken from reference TRBV2 and TRBJ2-7, is EPEVTQTPSHQVTQMGQEVILRCVPISNHLYFYWYRQILGQKVEFLVSFYNNEISEKSEIFDDQFSVERPDGSNFTLKIRSTKLEDSAMYFCASSESPGLGEQYFGPGTRLTVT.

The chain couples TRBV7-9 to TRBJ1-5; D is unresolved. V dropped 5 bases and J dropped 3 bases, with 11 bases sitting between them. The germline V gene has CDR1 SEHNR and CDR2 FQNEAQ (reference sequence). CDR3 size: 14 residues. The CDR3 DNA reads as TGTGCCAGCAGCAGCCGGGATCCCAATCAGCCCCAGCATTTT. Protein sequence: CASSSRDPNQPQHF.

This clone has more than one count but fewer than ten. The chain is built from TRBV6-6 and TRBJ2-7; 9 bases map to TRBD1. V dropped 6 bases and J dropped 5; count of bases not matched to a gene: 8. The CDR3 is made up of 14 amino acids. Germline CDR1 MNHNY, CDR2 SVGAGI (reference sequence). The CDR3 nucleotides are TGTGCCAGCAGGGCTGGACAGGGGTTCAACGAGCAGTACTTC. Translation: CASRAGQGFNEQYF.

V and J are TRBV4-3 and TRBJ1-6; possible D gene TRBD1, 5 bases. CDR1 LGHNA and CDR2 YSLEER come from the germline V gene. Trimming removed 1 base at V and 9 bases at J, with 25 bases between. The CDR3 length is 19 residues. The CDR3 DNA follows: TGCGCCAGCAGCCAAGCCCCGAGCGGGACTCGCAGAAAGGGTTCACCCCTCCACTTT. This codes for CASSQAPSGTRRKGSPLHF.

V is TRBV7-2 and J is TRBJ1-5; perhaps TRBD1 as D (5 bases). Between the trimmed V and J ends, which lost 7 bases and 6 bases, there was a span of 19 bases. This CDR3 has 15 amino acids. Germline CDR1 and CDR2: SGHTA and FQGNSA. For the CDR3, the DNA is TGTGCCAGCAACCCCTCCCCAGGGTCGGGTCAGCCCCAGCATTTT. The encoded protein is CASNPSPGSGQPQHF. The entire variable domain, with the rest obtained from reference TRBV7-2 and TRBJ1-5, is as follows: GAGVSQSPSNKVTEKGKDVELRCDPISGHTALYWYRQSLGQGLEFLIYFQGNSAPDKSGLPSDRFSAERTGGSVSTLTIQRTQQEDSAVYLCASNPSPGSGQPQHFGDGTRLSIL.

The chain is built from TRBV12-3 or TRBV12-4 and TRBJ2-7; D possibly corresponds to TRBD1 (6 bases). V lost 3 bases and J lost 5, with 11 bases in between. CDR3 length equals 13 residues. CDR3 nucleotides: TGTGCCAGCAGTTTCCGAGGGGACAACGAGCAGTACTTC. Its translation: CASSFRGDNEQYF.

This clone turned up a few times. The rearrangement joins TRBV7-2 to TRBJ1-1; 9 bases map to TRBD1. Germline V gene lookup returns CDR1 SGHTA and CDR2 FQGNSA. The CDR3 runs 13 residues. The ends lost 6 bases at V and 5 bases at J; junction bases unmatched: 4. The CDR3 loop reads CASRVQGATEAFF. CDR3 coding DNA: TGTGCCAGCAGGGTACAGGGGGCAACTGAAGCTTTCTTT. Full variable domain (remainder filled in from reference TRBV7-2 and TRBJ1-1): GAGVSQSPSNKVTEKGKDVELRCDPISGHTALYWYRQSLGQGLEFLIYFQGNSAPDKSGLPSDRFSAERTGGSVSTLTIQRTQQEDSAVYLCASRVQGATEAFFGQGTRLTVV.

V and J are TRBV9 and TRBJ2-3; perhaps TRBD2 as D (6 bases). Trimming took 3 bases from V and 5 from J, leaving 22 bases between them. CDR1 and CDR2 (germline): SGDLS, YYNGEE. The CDR3 is 17 residues long. The CDR3 coding sequence is TGTGCCAGCAGCGCAGTTTCTAACGGGGGATTGGGAGATACGCAGTATTTT. Amino acid sequence: CASSAVSNGGLGDTQYF.

In its sample, this clone was seen a few times. The chain carries TRBV3-1 (or the pseudogene TRBV3-2) and TRBJ1-4; D perhaps matches TRBD1 (6 bases). The CDR3 sequence is 15 residues long. V was clipped by 4 bases and J by 6 bases, with 15 bases between them. CDR1 is LGHDT and CDR2 is YNNKEL in the germline V gene (reference sequence). The DNA for the CDR3 is TGTGCCAGCAGCCCCGGGACACTACAACATGAAAAACTGTTTTTT. Its protein is CASSPGTLQHEKLFF.

This clone was picked up a small number of times. The chain joins TRBV15 to TRBJ1-5; D may be TRBD1 (5 bases). The germline CDR1 and CDR2 sequences are LNHNV and YYDKDF (reference sequence). This CDR3 contains 18 residues. Trimming left V 0 bases short and J 4 bases short, with 19 bases between. CDR3 nucleotide sequence: TGTGCCACCAGCAGAGATTCGAATACGGGGGTTGGGAATCAGCCCCAGCATTTT. Translating gives CATSRDSNTGVGNQPQHF. The whole variable domain, remainder taken from reference TRBV15 and TRBJ1-5, is DAMVIQNPRYQVTQFGKPVTLSCSQTLNHNVMYWYQQKSSQAPKLLFHYYDKDFNNEADTPDNFQSRRPNTSFCFLDIRSPGLGDTAMYLCATSRDSNTGVGNQPQHFGDGTRLSIL.

This clone was recorded only once. The J gene is TRBJ1-1, the V gene TRBV7-3; unclear D gene. The CDR3 has 14 residues. Germline CDR1 is SGHTA and CDR2 is FQGTGA. Trimming removed 0 bases from V and 5 bases from J, with 10 bases in between. CDR3 region: CASSLTGQRTEAFF. The CDR3 DNA sequence: TGTGCCAGCAGCTTAACTGGGCAACGGACTGAAGCTTTCTTT.

The chain links TRBV9 to TRBJ1-1; no clear D gene. Between the trimmed V and J ends, which lost 4 bases and 10 bases, there was a span of 23 bases. CDR3 size: 15 residues. Germline V lookup: CDR1 SGDLS, CDR2 YYNGEE. CDR3 sequence: CASSPEDNSYQGAFF. The CDR3 nucleotides read TGTGCCAGCAGCCCGGAGGATAATTCTTACCAAGGAGCTTTCTTT.

The chain recombines TRBV6-4 with TRBJ2-1; TRBD2 aligns across 14 bases. CDR1 MRHNA and CDR2 SNTAGT come from the germline V gene. The junction had 7 bases not matched to a gene; V was cut back by 5 bases and J by 4 bases. The length of the CDR3 is 17 residues. The CDR3 DNA reads as TGTGCCAGCAGTTTTTGGACTAGCGGGGGGCTTTACAATGAGCAGTTCTTC. It codes for CASSFWTSGGLYNEQFF.

The chain links TRBV27 to TRBJ2-5; TRBD1 agrees at 10 bases. The CDR3 loop spans 15 amino acids. The junction had 8 bases not matched to a gene; V was cut back by 8 bases and J by 2 bases. Germline CDR1 and CDR2: MNHEY and SMNVEV (reference sequence). CDR3 sequence reads: CASHGTGAPQETQYF. The CDR3 bases are TGTGCCAGCCATGGGACAGGGGCGCCTCAAGAGACCCAGTACTTC.

The chain has TRBV24-1 and TRBJ1-5; 9 bases are shared with TRBD1. The CDR3 covers 14 residues. V shed 12 bases, J shed 4 bases, and the junction held 9 bases outside the gene matches. Germline V gives CDR1 KGHDR, CDR2 SFDVKD. CDR3 amino acids: CAPTGGARNQPQHF. CDR3 nucleotides: TGTGCCCCTACAGGGGGCGCGAGGAATCAGCCCCAGCATTTT.

The chain employs TRBV6-6 and TRBJ1-2; no reliable D call. Germline V lookup: CDR1 MNHNY, CDR2 SVGAGI (reference sequence). The CDR3 is made up of 14 amino acids. Trimming removed 6 bases at V and 5 bases at J, with 16 bases between. As DNA, the CDR3 is TGTGCCAGCAGCCGCGGGGTCGGTGGATATGGCTACACCTTC. It encodes CASSRGVGGYGYTF.

This rearrangement joins TRBV19 to TRBJ1-1; D might be TRBD1 (6 bases). This CDR3 is built from 15 residues. Trimming pared 7 bases from V and 4 bases from J, leaving 19 bases between. Germline V CDR1 and CDR2: LNHDA, SQIVND (reference sequence). The CDR3: CASTERGGLATEAFF. For the CDR3, the DNA is TGTGCCAGTACCGAAAGGGGGGGGCTGGCCACTGAAGCTTTCTTT.

This clone was seen a few times. This chain links TRBV7-2 with TRBJ1-2; TRBD1 matches at 12 bases. The length of the CDR3 is 15 residues. Trimming took 3 bases from V and 7 from J; bases not matched to a gene: 6. Germline V lookup: CDR1 SGHTA, CDR2 FQGNSA. The CDR3 spells CASSFRDRGRGGYTF. The CDR3 bases are TGTGCCAGCAGCTTCCGGGACAGGGGGCGCGGTGGCTACACCTTC.

The DNA for the CDR3 is TGTGCCAGTAGTATATGGGGGGCGAACACCGGGGAGCTGTTTTTT. As protein: CASSIWGANTGELFF. V and J are TRBV19 and TRBJ2-2, with D maybe TRBD2 (6 bases). The CDR3 spans 15 residues. CDR1 and CDR2 from the germline V gene are LNHDA and SQIVND (reference sequence). Trimming took off 2 bases at V and 0 bases at J, with 7 bases between the two ends.

In this sample, this clone turned up once. The chain carries TRBV11-2 and TRBJ2-7, with D possibly matching TRBD1 (5 bases). Germline CDR1 SGHAT, CDR2 FQNNGV. The CDR3 runs to 14 residues. V gave up 1 base and J gave up 1 base, with 8 bases separating them. The CDR3 DNA is TGTGCCAGCAGCTTAGTTCAGGGATCCTACGAGCAGTACTTC. Its translation is CASSLVQGSYEQYF.

The chain couples TRBV6-6 to TRBJ1-2, with D possibly being TRBD1 (6 bases). Trimming removed 6 bases from V and 4 bases from J, with 18 bases in between. Germline V lookup: CDR1 MNHNY, CDR2 SVGAGI (reference sequence). The CDR3 has 15 amino acids. The CDR3 sequence is CASSVTGPNSYGYTF. CDR3 DNA sequence: TGTGCCAGCAGCGTGACAGGCCCCAACTCCTATGGCTACACCTTC.